Included here is one T cell receptor (beta chain) sequence, with context. The antigen is undetermined. This entry comes from a study of cytomegalovirus exposure and HLA in healthy donors. Study details: Falling in the Caucasian-associated ancestry cluster were roughly 80% of 300 to 500 genotyped donors.

Findings and limits, study-wide: According to an earlier analysis, most TCR beta V segments yielded productive rearrangements about 90% or about 30% of the time.

PCR involved 60 Vbeta and 13 Jbeta primers. Only in-frame clones appear in the TCRdb table, and some are missing; sequencing was by immunoSEQ multiplex PCR. The data contain about 110,000 clones, under 80% of them singletons. The CDR3 is made up of 12 amino acids. Germline loops: CDR1 SGHRS, CDR2 YFSETQ. The V and J ends lost 4 bases and 8 bases respectively, with 10 bases between them. The rearrangement joins TRBV5-1 to TRBJ2-1; D is uncertain. The specimen sequenced was PBMCs. This sequence originates from a woman aged 45 to 65 in good health and CMV-seropositive. For the CDR3, the DNA is TGCGCCAGCAGCGAAGTTGGGCATGAGCAGTTCTTC. Translation: CASSEVGHEQFF.